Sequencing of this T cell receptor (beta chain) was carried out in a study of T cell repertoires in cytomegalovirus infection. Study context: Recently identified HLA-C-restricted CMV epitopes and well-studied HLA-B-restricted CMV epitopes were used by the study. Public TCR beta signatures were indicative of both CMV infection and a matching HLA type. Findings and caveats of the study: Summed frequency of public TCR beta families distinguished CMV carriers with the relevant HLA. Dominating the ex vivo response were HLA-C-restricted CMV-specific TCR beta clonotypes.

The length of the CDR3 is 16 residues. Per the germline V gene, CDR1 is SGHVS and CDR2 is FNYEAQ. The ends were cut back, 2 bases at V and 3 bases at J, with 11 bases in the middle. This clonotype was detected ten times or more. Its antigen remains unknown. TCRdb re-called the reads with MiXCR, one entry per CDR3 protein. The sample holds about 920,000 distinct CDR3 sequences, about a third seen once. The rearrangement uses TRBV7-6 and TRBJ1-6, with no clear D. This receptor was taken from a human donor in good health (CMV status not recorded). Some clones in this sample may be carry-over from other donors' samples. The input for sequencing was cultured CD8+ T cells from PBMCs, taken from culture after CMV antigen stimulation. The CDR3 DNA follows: TGTGCCAGCAGCTTATTGGAACGGATCTATAATTCACCCCTCCACTTT. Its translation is CASSLLERIYNSPLHF.